The T cell receptor beta chain described here comes from a study of regulatory T cells in long-lasting Graves disease. Study-wide points: TRBV28 was favored in persistent disease, as were TRBJ1-2 and TRBJ2-5.

Construction of the TCR beta libraries employed iRepertoire HTBI primers in conjunction with Arm-PCR of CDR3 regions. TCRdb passed the multiplex PCR reads through MiXCR, listing each CDR3 protein once. The sample contains hundreds of thousands of distinct CDR3 sequences, less than 25% of which appear only once. Time point reported: persistent/refractory GD, antithyroid drugs over 5 years with positive TRAb. From RNA extracted from PBMCs, the TCR library was made. Germline V gene lookup returns CDR1 MNHEY and CDR2 SMNVEV (reference sequence). The CDR3 spans 14 residues. V shed 3 bases and J shed 0 bases, with 9 bases lying between them. This clonotype was recorded many times. Its target is unknown.

The TCR was taken from a female donor with Graves disease. The chain uses TRBV27 and TRBJ2-7; D not certain. Material: peripheral blood mononuclear cells (PBMCs), obtained when the disease was refractory, from a patient treated with antithyroid drugs. CDR3 loop: CASSFTLLSYEQYF. CDR3 in DNA: TGTGCCAGCAGTTTTACACTCCTCTCCTACGAGCAGTACTTC.